This TCR beta chain was identified in a study of shared clonotypes between healthy human individuals. The study's findings and limits: Researchers found naive subsets generally carried larger estimated richness than memory subsets.

CDR1 and CDR2 from the germline V gene are SGDLS and YYNGEE. The germline V and J ends were trimmed by 4 bases and 8 bases, with 12 bases remaining between them. The CDR3 is 12 amino acids. The authors split each subset's genomic DNA evenly across several immunoSEQ plates. Profiling relied on immunoSEQ multiplex PCR, and the TCRdb table lists in-frame clones only, not all of them. The table shows 2 million to 2.5 million clones, with just over 90% occurring only once. Comment on this clone: Antigen specificity is unknown.

The chain has TRBV9 and TRBJ1-2; D is unresolved. Sequenced input: naive CD4+ T cells from PBMCs. Stated subset: CD45RA+ positively selected. The sequence was obtained from a man aged 18 to 35 in good health. Some clones in this sample may be carry-over from other donors' samples. CDR3 sequence reads: CASSLPALGYTF. CDR3 nucleotide sequence: TGTGCCAGCAGCCTCCCGGCATTGGGCTACACCTTC.